Shown below are 5 T cell receptor beta chains from a single sample sequenced in a study of tumor-infiltrating lymphocytes in localized non-small cell lung cancer. The table came from immunoSEQ multiplex PCR; TCRdb's copy has only in-frame clones and leaves some out. The sample comprises 20,000 to 25,000 clones, roughly two thirds of which are singletons, and about 5.6% rests with the top ten. Sequencing used lung tumor tissue. These receptors came from a human donor with non-small cell lung cancer.

J is TRBJ2-7 and V is TRBV11-2, with D perhaps matching TRBD2 (6 bases). The V end was cut by 7 bases, the J end by 1 base, with 20 bases between. This CDR3 has 16 amino acids. Germline CDR1 SGHAT, CDR2 FQNNGV. The CDR3 region is CASTSGFGGFSYEQYF. In nucleotides, the CDR3 is TGTGCCAGCACCTCTGGGTTCGGGGGATTTTCCTACGAGCAGTACTTC.

In its sample, this clone was seen a few times. The chain uses TRBV28 and TRBJ1-1; the D is unclear. Germline CDR1 is MDHEN and CDR2 is SYDVKM. The CDR3 has 14 amino acids. V was trimmed by 6 bases and J by 1 base, leaving 12 bases between them. The DNA for the CDR3 is TGTGCCAGCAGCCGCACCCATACGAACACTGAAGCTTTCTTT. Encoded protein: CASSRTHTNTEAFF. The full variable domain, completed using reference TRBV28 and TRBJ1-1, is DVKVTQSSRYLVKRTGEKVFLECVQDMDHENMFWYRQDPGLGLRLIYFSYDVKMKEKGDIPEGYSVSREKKERFSLILESASTNQTSMYLCASSRTHTNTEAFFGQGTRLTVV.

J is TRBJ2-7 and V is TRBV7-2; D ambiguous. Germline loops: CDR1 SGHTA, CDR2 FQGNSA. The V and J ends lost 1 base and 7 bases respectively, with 11 bases between them. This CDR3 is 13 amino acids long. The CDR3 region has the DNA TGTGCCAGCAGCTTAGGGGCAGCAAGGGAGCAGTACTTC. Protein: CASSLGAAREQYF.

This clone appeared a few times. The rearrangement uses TRBV19 and TRBJ1-4; D remains ambiguous. Between the trimmed V and J ends, which lost 6 bases and 5 bases, there was a span of 10 bases. CDR1 is LNHDA and CDR2 is SQIVND in the germline V gene (reference sequence). The CDR3 consists of 13 residues. Here the CDR3 reads CASSREVNEKLFF. CDR3 bases: TGTGCCAGTAGCCGGGAGGTCAATGAAAAACTGTTTTTT. Drawing the rest from reference TRBV19 and TRBJ1-4, the complete variable domain is DGGITQSPKYLFRKEGQNVTLSCEQNLNHDAMYWYRQDPGQGLRLIYYSQIVNDFQKGDIAEGYSVSREKKESFPLTVTSAQKNPTAFYLCASSREVNEKLFFGSGTQLSVL.

CDR3 sequence reads: CASSLSIGGRQTQYF. The CDR3 DNA sequence: TGTGCCAGCAGTTTATCTATCGGGGGTCGGCAGACCCAGTACTTC. This chain links TRBV27 with TRBJ2-5, with D maybe TRBD2 (6 bases). There are 15 residues in the CDR3. CDR1 and CDR2 (germline): MNHEY, SMNVEV (reference sequence). Deletions cut 0 bases from V and 6 bases from J, with 14 bases between.